Listed below are T cell receptor beta chains from one sample, sequenced in a study of early T cells in non-severe SARS-CoV-2 infection. TCRdb ran MiXCR on the 5' RACE reads and lists one entry per CDR3 protein. Of about 48,000 distinct CDR3 sequences listed, 7% to 8% are singletons. The sequenced material came from whole blood. The source is an adult who was a healthcare worker with PCR-confirmed SARS-CoV-2 infection or an uninfected control (not recorded which). The CDR3 runs from the conserved cysteine through the conserved F or W. D genes are given only for firm matches. Clone sizes are given selectively: once, few, many, or a class where the clone is expanded.

>TRBV20-1|few|-|TRBJ2-1
TGCAGTGCTACCCCTTCTCGCGAGCAGTTCTTC
CSATPSREQFF
>TRBV29-1|many|TRBD2|TRBJ2-2
TGCAGCGTTGGTTCTAGCGGGGGGGCAGGCGGGGAGCTGTTTTTT
CSVGSSGGAGGELFF
>TRBV6-6|many|TRBD1|TRBJ1-1
TGTGCCAGCAGGCCTGTGACCGGGACAGGGTGGACTGAAGCTTTCTTT
CASRPVTGTGWTEAFF
>TRBV28|-|-|TRBJ2-5
TGTGCCAGCAGTTTGGGCAGGGCAGAGACCCAGTACTTC
CASSLGRAETQYF
>TRBV19|many|-|TRBJ1-5
TGTGCCAGTAACTTGGGCGGTTATAGCAATCAGCCCCAGCATTTT
CASNLGGYSNQPQHF
>TRBV12-3/TRBV12-4|-|-|TRBJ2-7
TGTGCCAGCAGTTTAATAGTGTACTCCTACGAGCAGTACTTC
CASSLIVYSYEQYF
>TRBV12-3/TRBV12-4|-|-|TRBJ2-1
TGTGCCAGCAGCCCTAGAACAGGTCCCAATGAGCAGTTCTTC
CASSPRTGPNEQFF
>TRBV7-3|many|-|TRBJ1-1
TGTGCCAGCAGCTTAATGGGACGTATGAACACTGAAGCTTTCTTT
CASSLMGRMNTEAFF
>TRBV5-1|-|TRBD1|TRBJ1-1
TGCGCCAGCAGCTTGACAGGACAGGGGTTCCCTGAAGCTTTCTTT
CASSLTGQGFPEAFF
>TRBV20-1|few|-|TRBJ1-3
TGCAGTGGGGTCGATGGAAACACCATATATTTT
CSGVDGNTIYF
>TRBV7-8|many|-|TRBJ2-1
TGTGCCAGCAGCTTTTGGGGAGGTGAGCAGTTCTTC
CASSFWGGEQFF
>TRBV29-1|many|-|TRBJ1-2
TGCAGCGTCCCACCCGGTGATGGCTACACCTTC
CSVPPGDGYTF
>TRBV4-2|-|TRBD2|TRBJ2-1
TGTGCCAGCAGCCAAGCTTTAGCGGGGGGATCTAATGAGCAGTTCTTC
CASSQALAGGSNEQFF
>TRBV28|few|-|TRBJ2-3
TGTGCCAGCAGTTCCTTCCTAGATACGCAGTATTTT
CASSSFLDTQYF
>TRBV12-3/TRBV12-4|-|-|TRBJ2-2
TGTGCCAGCAGCCCCCCATGGGGGATTACCGGGGAGCTGTTTTTT
CASSPPWGITGELFF
>TRBV29-1|many|-|TRBJ1-5
TGCAGCGTTAGGGGGGGGTGGAATCAGCCCCAGCATTTT
CSVRGGWNQPQHF
>TRBV10-2|many|-|TRBJ2-2
TGCGCCAGCAGTGGCCTTGACATCACCGGGGAGCTGTTTTTT
CASSGLDITGELFF
>TRBV10-3|few|-|TRBJ2-7
TGTGCCATCAGCCCCGGGACATCTATCTACGAGCAGTACTTC
CAISPGTSIYEQYF
>TRBV27|many|TRBD1|TRBJ1-6
TGTGCCAGCAGTTTAGGGACAGGGAATAATTCACCCCTCCACTTT
CASSLGTGNNSPLHF
>TRBV28|few|TRBD1|TRBJ1-1
TGTGCCAGCAGTCCATATAACCTGAAAGGACAGGGGCACACTGAAGCTTTCTTT
CASSPYNLKGQGHTEAFF
>TRBV3-1|-|-|TRBJ1-2
TGTGCCAGCAGCCAAGATGCGGGGCCCTATGGCTACACCTTC
CASSQDAGPYGYTF
>TRBV29-1|-|-|TRBJ2-7
TGCAGCGTTCGGGATTACGAGCAGTACTTC
CSVRDYEQYF
>TRBV6-4|many|TRBD2|TRBJ2-3
TGTGCCAGCAGTGACGGGACTAGCGGGGCAGATACGCAGTATTTT
CASSDGTSGADTQYF
>TRBV19|many|-|TRBJ2-7
TGTGCCAGTAGTCCATGGGACGGATCCCTCCACGAGCAGTACTTC
CASSPWDGSLHEQYF
>TRBV6-6|many|-|TRBJ2-3
TGTGCCAGCAGTTACTTGCACTTCCCCGGCACAGATACGCAGTATTTT
CASSYLHFPGTDTQYF
>TRBV12-3/TRBV12-4|many|-|TRBJ1-1
TGTGCCAGCAGTCGCAGGGTTACTGAAGCTTTCTTT
CASSRRVTEAFF
>TRBV10-3|many|-|TRBJ1-1
TGTGCCATCGCGAGGGGCGCGGACACTGAAGCTTTCTTT
CAIARGADTEAFF
>TRBV7-3|few|TRBD1|TRBJ1-1
TGTGCCAGCAGCCGGACAGGGGGAACTGAAGCTTTCTTT
CASSRTGGTEAFF
>TRBV20-1|medium-sized|-|TRBJ1-2
TGCAGTGCTAGAGATCGGGGGACGGGTGGCTACACCTTC
CSARDRGTGGYTF
>TRBV29-1|-|-|TRBJ1-1
TGCAGTGCGGGTGTCTTCACTGAAGCTTTCTTT
CSAGVFTEAFF
>TRBV5-1|few|TRBD1|TRBJ2-2
TGCGCCAGCAGCTTGGAACAGGGGGCGAACACCGGGGAGCTGTTTTTT
CASSLEQGANTGELFF
>TRBV9|-|TRBD1|TRBJ1-5
TGTGCCAGCAGCGCCTCAGGGGGCGATCAGCCCCAGCATTTT
CASSASGGDQPQHF
>TRBV11-2|many|-|TRBJ1-3
TGTGCCAGCAGCCCCAAGAACACCATATATTTT
CASSPKNTIYF